The 24 T cell receptor beta chains listed next were all sequenced from one sample in a study of CXCR3-negative and CXCR3-positive naive CD8 T cells. Via 5' RACE with UMI labels, TRB cDNA libraries were prepared. With the 5' RACE reads reprocessed, TCRdb shows one record per CDR3 protein and no DNA. In total, the table holds about 130,000 distinct CDR3 sequences. Study-level results: Naive CXCR3-positive cells had TRB CDR3s more hydrophobic than those of CXCR3-negative naive cells.

Which antigens these TCRs recognize remains unknown. What was sequenced was naive CXCR3+ CD8+ T cells from blood. Subset indicated: CD45RO-CCR7+CD27+CD95- naive CD8+ T cells expressing CXCR3 (TNR3+). The receptor set was obtained from a human donor in good health. Some clones in this sample may be carry-over from other donors' samples.

The chain has TRBV28 and TRBJ2-7; as DNA is missing, the TRBD2 call by TCRdb cannot be tested. The germline gives CDR1 MDHEN, CDR2 SYDVKM. The CDR3 contains 14 residues. Here the CDR3 reads CASSLGRGAYEQYF.

The V and J genes are TRBV7-9 and TRBJ2-7; the D call of TRBD1 rests on TCRdb alone, since no DNA is present to check it. Germline loops: CDR1 SEHNR, CDR2 FQNEAQ (reference sequence). The length of the CDR3 is 16 residues. The CDR3 spells CASSSGPGVSSREQYF.

The chain joins TRBV29-1 to TRBJ2-2. The CDR3 loop spans 11 amino acids. In germline, CDR1 is SQVTM, CDR2 ANQGSEA. The CDR3 sequence: CSLRLAGELFF.

The chain has TRBV29-1 and TRBJ2-5; TCRdb outputs TRBD1, but without DNA this stays unchecked. The CDR3 covers 12 residues. The germline V gene has CDR1 SQVTM and CDR2 ANQGSEA. CDR3: CSVSGQDGTQYF.

The CDR3 spells CASSFGAGGVGDEQYF. This chain uses TRBV5-4 with TRBJ2-7; TCRdb selects TRBD2, and the lack of DNA leaves this call unchecked. The CDR3 spans 16 residues. The V gene's germline CDR1 is SGHNT and CDR2 YYREEE (reference sequence).

The V call is TRBV7-2, the J call TRBJ2-1; TCRdb outputs TRBD1, but without DNA this stays unchecked. Germline-derived CDR1 and CDR2 are SGHTA and FQGNSA. The CDR3 length is 17 residues. The chain's CDR3 is CASSLGLDRFRGNEQFF.

The rearrangement uses TRBV19 and TRBJ2-1; TCRdb lists TRBD1, though no DNA is available to test this call. CDR1 LNHDA and CDR2 SQIVND come from the germline V gene (reference sequence). The CDR3 consists of 15 residues. CDR3 in amino acids: CASSIPGDAYNEQFF.

The chain carries TRBV28 and TRBJ1-1; lacking DNA, the TRBD1 call made by TCRdb goes unchecked. Germline lookup yields CDR1 MDHEN and CDR2 SYDVKM. This CDR3 region has 14 residues. The CDR3 protein is CASSFRGLGTEAFF.

The rearrangement uses TRBV7-8 and TRBJ1-1. Germline values: CDR1 SGHVS, CDR2 FQNEAQ. The CDR3 contains 14 residues. The CDR3 spells CASSLGVMNTEAFF. Variable domain in full (rest from reference TRBV7-8 and TRBJ1-1): GAGVSQSPRYKVAKRGQDVALRCDPISGHVSLFWYQQALGQGPEFLTYFQNEAQLDKSGLPSDRFFAERPEGSVSTLKIQRTQQEDSAVYLCASSLGVMNTEAFFGQGTRLTVV.

The chain recombines TRBV9 with TRBJ2-1; TCRdb indicates TRBD1, and absent DNA this call remains unverified. Germline CDR1 SGDLS, CDR2 YYNGEE. The CDR3 is made up of 13 amino acids. CDR3 sequence: CASSARDTNEQFF. The full variable domain, completed using reference TRBV9 and TRBJ2-1, is DSGVTQTPKHLITATGQRVTLRCSPRSGDLSVYWYQQSLDQGLQFLIQYYNGEERAKGNILERFSAQQFPDLHSELNLSSLELGDSALYFCASSARDTNEQFFGPGTRLTVL.

V is TRBV5-4 and J is TRBJ2-2; TCRdb calls TRBD2, which cannot be checked without DNA. Germline values: CDR1 SGHNT, CDR2 YYREEE (reference sequence). The CDR3 has 15 residues. This chain's CDR3 is CASSFLGPGGGELFF.

V and J are TRBV28 and TRBJ2-3. CDR3 size: 14 residues. Germline loops: CDR1 MDHEN, CDR2 SYDVKM. The CDR3 loop reads CASSFKWACDTQYF.

V is TRBV5-1 and J is TRBJ2-5; absent DNA, TCRdb's TRBD1 call cannot be checked. The CDR3 contains 15 residues. In germline, CDR1 is SGHRS, CDR2 YFSETQ. CDR3 loop: CASSLGQGLQETQYF.

The chain couples TRBV5-6 to TRBJ1-4. The CDR3 sequence is 16 residues long. CDR1 and CDR2 from the germline V gene are SGHDT and YYEEEE. The CDR3 region is CASSLRVSATNEKLFF.

The chain recombines TRBV9 with TRBJ1-6. CDR3 length equals 16 residues. Germline V gene sequence: CDR1 SGDLS, CDR2 YYNGEE. The CDR3 here is CASSPNGEVADSPLHF. Full variable domain (missing parts from reference TRBV9 and TRBJ1-6): DSGVTQTPKHLITATGQRVTLRCSPRSGDLSVYWYQQSLDQGLQFLIQYYNGEERAKGNILERFSAQQFPDLHSELNLSSLELGDSALYFCASSPNGEVADSPLHFGNGTRLTVT.

This sequence joins TRBV29-1 and TRBJ1-2. CDR3 length equals 11 residues. Germline V gives CDR1 SQVTM, CDR2 ANQGSEA. CDR3 in amino acids: CSVESLGGYTF.

The chain recombines TRBV6-5 with TRBJ2-7; TCRdb names TRBD2, which stays unverified in the absence of DNA. This CDR3 has 13 amino acids. Germline CDR1 is MNHEY and CDR2 is SVGAGI. CDR3 residues: CASSGAGDVEQYF.

This chain uses TRBV29-1 with TRBJ1-1; TCRdb indicates TRBD1, and absent DNA this call remains unverified. This CDR3 is built from 11 residues. The germline V gene encodes CDR1 SQVTM and CDR2 ANQGSEA. CDR3 in amino acids: CSVREGTEAFF.

The rearrangement links TRBV20-1 to TRBJ2-1; TCRdb returns TRBD1, unconfirmable since there is no DNA. The CDR3 contains 15 residues. The germline CDR1 and CDR2 sequences are DFQATT and SNEGSKA (reference sequence). The chain's CDR3 is CSKKGAKNPYNEQFF.

The V and J genes are TRBV7-9 and TRBJ2-1; TCRdb picks TRBD2, but there is no DNA to check that call. Germline lookup yields CDR1 SEHNR and CDR2 FQNEAQ (reference sequence). The CDR3 is made up of 17 amino acids. This CDR3 reads CASSLSLAGESYNEQFF.

The V call is TRBV6-2 or TRBV6-3, the J call TRBJ1-2. Germline V gives CDR1 MNHEY, CDR2 SVGEGT. CDR3 length: 13 residues. CDR3 sequence: CASSYRLGYGYTF.

The V gene is TRBV4-3, the J gene TRBJ2-6; TCRdb designates TRBD2, a call that cannot be tested without DNA. CDR1 is LGHNA, CDR2 YSLEER, per germline. The CDR3 runs 17 residues. The CDR3 is CASSHAPSVDGANVLTF.

The rearrangement links TRBV5-1 to TRBJ2-5; there is no DNA to check the TCRdb D call of TRBD1. This CDR3 comprises 13 residues. Germline assignment: CDR1 SGHRS and CDR2 YFSETQ. CDR3 protein: CASSLGGEETQYF.

The rearrangement uses TRBV5-5 and TRBJ2-7; absent DNA, TCRdb's TRBD1 call cannot be checked. CDR1 and CDR2 (germline): SGHKS, YYEKEE (reference sequence). The CDR3 sequence is 13 residues long. CDR3 protein: CASSRDRAYEQYF.